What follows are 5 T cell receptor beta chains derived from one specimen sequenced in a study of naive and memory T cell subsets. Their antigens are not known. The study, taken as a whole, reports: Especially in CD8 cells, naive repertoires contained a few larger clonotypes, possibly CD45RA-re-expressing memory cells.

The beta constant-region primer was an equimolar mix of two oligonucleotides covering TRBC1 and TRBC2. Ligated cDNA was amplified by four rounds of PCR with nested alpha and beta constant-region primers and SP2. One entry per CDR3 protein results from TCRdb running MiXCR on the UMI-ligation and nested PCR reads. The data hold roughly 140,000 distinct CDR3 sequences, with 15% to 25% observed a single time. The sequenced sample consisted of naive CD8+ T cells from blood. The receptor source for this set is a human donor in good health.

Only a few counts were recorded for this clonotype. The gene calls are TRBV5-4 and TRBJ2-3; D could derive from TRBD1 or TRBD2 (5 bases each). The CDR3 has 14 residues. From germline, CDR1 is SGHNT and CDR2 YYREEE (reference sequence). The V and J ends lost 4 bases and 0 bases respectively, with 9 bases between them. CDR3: CASSHEGSTDTQYF. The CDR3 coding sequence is TGTGCCAGCAGCCACGAGGGGAGCACAGATACGCAGTATTTT.

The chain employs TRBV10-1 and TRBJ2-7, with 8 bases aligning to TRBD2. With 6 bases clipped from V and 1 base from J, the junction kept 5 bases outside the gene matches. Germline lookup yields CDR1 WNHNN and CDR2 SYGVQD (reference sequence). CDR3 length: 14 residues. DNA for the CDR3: TGCGCCAGCAGCCCAGCGGGAGCGTCCTACGAGCAGTACTTC. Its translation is CASSPAGASYEQYF.

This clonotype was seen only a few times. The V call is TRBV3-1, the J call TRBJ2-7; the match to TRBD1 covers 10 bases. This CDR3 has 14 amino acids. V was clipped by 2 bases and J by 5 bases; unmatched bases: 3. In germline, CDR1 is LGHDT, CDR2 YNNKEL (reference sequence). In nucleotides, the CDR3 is TGTGCCAGCAGCCAACCTGGGACAGGGGACGAGCAGTACTTC. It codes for CASSQPGTGDEQYF.

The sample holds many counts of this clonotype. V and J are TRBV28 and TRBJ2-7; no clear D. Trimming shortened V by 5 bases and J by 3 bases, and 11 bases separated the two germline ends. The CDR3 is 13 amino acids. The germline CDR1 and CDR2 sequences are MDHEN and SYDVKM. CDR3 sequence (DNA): TGTGCCAGCAGTCGCCCCGAAAGCTACGAGCAGTACTTC. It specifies CASSRPESYEQYF.

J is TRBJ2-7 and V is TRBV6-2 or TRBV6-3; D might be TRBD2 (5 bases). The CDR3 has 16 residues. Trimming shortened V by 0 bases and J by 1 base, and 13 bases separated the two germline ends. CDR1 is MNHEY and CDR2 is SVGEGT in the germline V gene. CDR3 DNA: TGTGCCAGCAGTTACTCAGTTCTAGCCGGTTCCTACGAGCAGTACTTC. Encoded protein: CASSYSVLAGSYEQYF.